This T cell receptor beta chain was retrieved from a study of beta chain features in type 1 diabetes. The isolated RNA, all of it, was reverse transcribed, so expressed TCRB transcripts were what got sequenced. Clones were sequenced by immunoSEQ multiplex PCR, and TCRdb holds only the in-frame ones, with some missing. This table holds about 150,000 clones, around 10% found once. The CDR3 sequence is 13 residues long. V dropped 2 bases and J dropped 7; count of bases not matched to a gene: 3. Germline V CDR1 and CDR2: SGHDT, YYEEEE. The TCR originated in a man between 18 and 29 years old in good health. The V gene is TRBV5-6, the J gene TRBJ2-1; 7 nucleotides line up with TRBD1. The sequenced material came from central memory CD4+ T cells from blood. CDR3 region: CASSFGQVNEQFF. CDR3 DNA: TGTGCCAGCAGCTTTGGACAGGTGAATGAGCAGTTCTTC.